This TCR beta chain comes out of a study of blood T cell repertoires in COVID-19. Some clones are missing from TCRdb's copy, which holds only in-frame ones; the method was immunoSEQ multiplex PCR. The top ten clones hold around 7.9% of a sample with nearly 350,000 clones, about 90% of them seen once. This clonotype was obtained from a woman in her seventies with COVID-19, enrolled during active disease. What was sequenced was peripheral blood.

This CDR3 reads CASSPGRTGYSYEQYF. The CDR3 nucleotides read TGCGCCAGCAGCCCAGGGAGGACAGGATACTCCTACGAGCAGTACTTC. The genes are TRBV5-1 and TRBJ2-7, with a tentative D call TRBD1 (7 bases). There are 16 residues in the CDR3. Trimming removed 4 bases from V and 0 bases from J, with 17 bases in between. The germline gives CDR1 SGHRS, CDR2 YFSETQ. Full variable domain (rest looked up from reference TRBV5-1 and TRBJ2-7): KAGVTQTPRYLIKTRGQQVTLSCSPISGHRSVSWYQQTPGQGLQFLFEYFSETQRNKGNFPGRFSGRQFSNSRSEMNVSTLELGDSALYLCASSPGRTGYSYEQYFGPGTRLTVT.